This T cell receptor beta chain was found in a study of identical twins. Remarks on this clonotype: Its matching antigen is unknown.

Germline trimming cut 6 bases from V and 4 bases from J; bases unmatched to any gene: 12. Germline V gene data show CDR1 as DFQATT and CDR2 as SNEGSKA (reference sequence). The CDR3 has 15 residues. Study conclusions and caveats: Monozygotic twins shared more out-of-frame TCR alpha than recombination models predicted. Insertions were reduced in abundant cord blood beta clonotypes but not in memory repertoires.

TCRdb called the 5' RACE reads again in MiXCR, with one record for every CDR3 protein. This table has about 210,000 distinct CDR3 sequences, around a tenth appearing once. Sequenced: memory (CD45RO+) T cells sorted from blood. The chain couples TRBV20-1 to TRBJ2-1; 7 nucleotides line up with TRBD2. This clonotype originated in a woman younger than 35 in good health. The CDR3 region is CSAVYPGGSYNEQFF. Written as DNA, the CDR3 is TGCAGTGCCGTTTACCCGGGCGGGAGTTACAATGAGCAGTTCTTC.